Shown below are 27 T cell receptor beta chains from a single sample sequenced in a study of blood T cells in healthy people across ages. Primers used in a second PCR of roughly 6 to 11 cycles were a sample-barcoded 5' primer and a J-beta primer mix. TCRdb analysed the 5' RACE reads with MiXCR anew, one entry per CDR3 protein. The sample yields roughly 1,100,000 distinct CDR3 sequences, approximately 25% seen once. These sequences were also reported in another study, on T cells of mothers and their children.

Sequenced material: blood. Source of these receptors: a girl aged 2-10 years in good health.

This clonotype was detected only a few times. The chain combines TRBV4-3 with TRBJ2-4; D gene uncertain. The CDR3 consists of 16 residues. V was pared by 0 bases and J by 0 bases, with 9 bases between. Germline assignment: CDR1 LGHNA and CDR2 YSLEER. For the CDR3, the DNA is TGCGCCAGCAGCCAAGATGCGAGACAAGCCAAAAACATTCAGTACTTC. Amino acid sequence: CASSQDARQAKNIQYF.

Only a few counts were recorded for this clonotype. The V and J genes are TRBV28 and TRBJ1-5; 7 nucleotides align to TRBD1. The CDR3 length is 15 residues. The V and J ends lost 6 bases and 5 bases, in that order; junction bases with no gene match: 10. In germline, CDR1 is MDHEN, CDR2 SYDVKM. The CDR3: CASSVGGFGDQPQHF. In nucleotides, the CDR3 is TGTGCCAGCAGCGTAGGGGGCTTCGGGGATCAGCCCCAGCATTTT.

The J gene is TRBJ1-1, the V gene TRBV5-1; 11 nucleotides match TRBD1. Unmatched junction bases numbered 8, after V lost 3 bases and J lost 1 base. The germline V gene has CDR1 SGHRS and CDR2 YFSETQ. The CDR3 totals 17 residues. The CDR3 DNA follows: TGCGCCAGCAGCTGGAACGGACAGGGGGCTCGGAACACTGAAGCTTTCTTT. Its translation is CASSWNGQGARNTEAFF.

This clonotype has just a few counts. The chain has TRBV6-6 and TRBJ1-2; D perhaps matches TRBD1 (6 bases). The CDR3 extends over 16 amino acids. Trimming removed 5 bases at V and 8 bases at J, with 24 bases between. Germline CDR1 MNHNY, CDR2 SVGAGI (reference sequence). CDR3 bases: TGTGCCAGCAGTACGGGGGCAGCGTCCTTTTCGGAAGGCTACACCTTC. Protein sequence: CASSTGAASFSEGYTF.

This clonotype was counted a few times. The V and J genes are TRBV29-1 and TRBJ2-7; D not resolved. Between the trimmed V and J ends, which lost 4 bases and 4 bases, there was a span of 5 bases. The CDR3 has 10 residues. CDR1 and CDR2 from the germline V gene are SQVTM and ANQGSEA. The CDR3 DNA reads TGCAGCGTTGCTAAATACGAGCAGTACTTC. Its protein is CSVAKYEQYF.

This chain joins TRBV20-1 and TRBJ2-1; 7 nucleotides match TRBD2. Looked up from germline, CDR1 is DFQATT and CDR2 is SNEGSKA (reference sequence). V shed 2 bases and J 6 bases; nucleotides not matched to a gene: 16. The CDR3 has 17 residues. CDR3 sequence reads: CSARYPAGLQSINEQFF. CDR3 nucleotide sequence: TGCAGTGCTAGATATCCTGCGGGACTACAATCGATCAATGAGCAGTTCTTC.

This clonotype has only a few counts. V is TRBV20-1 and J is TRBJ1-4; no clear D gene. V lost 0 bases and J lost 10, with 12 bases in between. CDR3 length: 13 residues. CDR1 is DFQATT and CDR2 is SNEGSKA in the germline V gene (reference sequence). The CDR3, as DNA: TGCAGTGCTAGAGACATCGCAAGTGGAAAACTGTTTTTT. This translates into CSARDIASGKLFF.

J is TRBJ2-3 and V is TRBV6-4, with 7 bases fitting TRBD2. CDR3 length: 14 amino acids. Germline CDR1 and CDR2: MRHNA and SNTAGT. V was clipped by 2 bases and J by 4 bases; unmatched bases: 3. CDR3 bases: TGTGCCAGCAGTGACCCGACTAGCCCAGATACGCAGTATTTT. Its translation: CASSDPTSPDTQYF.

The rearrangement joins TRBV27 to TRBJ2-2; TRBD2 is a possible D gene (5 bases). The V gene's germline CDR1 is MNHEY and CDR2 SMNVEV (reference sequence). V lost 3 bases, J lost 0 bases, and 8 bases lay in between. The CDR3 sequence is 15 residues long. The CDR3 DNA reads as TGTGCCAGCAGTTTCGGGGTCGCGAACACCGGGGAGCTGTTTTTT. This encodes CASSFGVANTGELFF.

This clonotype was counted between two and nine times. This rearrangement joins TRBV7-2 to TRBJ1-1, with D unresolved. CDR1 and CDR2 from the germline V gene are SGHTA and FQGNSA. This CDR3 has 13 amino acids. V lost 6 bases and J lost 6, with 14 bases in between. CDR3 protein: CASRSWSPSEAFF. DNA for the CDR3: TGTGCCAGCAGATCCTGGTCCCCGTCTGAAGCTTTCTTT.

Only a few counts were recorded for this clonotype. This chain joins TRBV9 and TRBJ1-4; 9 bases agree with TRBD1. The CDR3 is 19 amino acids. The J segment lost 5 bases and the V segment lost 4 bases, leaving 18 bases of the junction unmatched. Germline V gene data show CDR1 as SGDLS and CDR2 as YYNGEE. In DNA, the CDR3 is TGTGCCAGCAGCAACCGGGACAGGGCCAGTATTCCTGGAAATGAAAAACTGTTTTTT. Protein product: CASSNRDRASIPGNEKLFF.

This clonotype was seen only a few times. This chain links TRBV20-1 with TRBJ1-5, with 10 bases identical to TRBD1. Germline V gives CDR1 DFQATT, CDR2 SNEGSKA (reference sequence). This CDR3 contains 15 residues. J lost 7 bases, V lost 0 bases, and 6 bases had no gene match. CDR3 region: CSARERDRGWQPQHF. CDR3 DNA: TGCAGTGCTAGAGAAAGGGACAGGGGATGGCAGCCCCAGCATTTT.

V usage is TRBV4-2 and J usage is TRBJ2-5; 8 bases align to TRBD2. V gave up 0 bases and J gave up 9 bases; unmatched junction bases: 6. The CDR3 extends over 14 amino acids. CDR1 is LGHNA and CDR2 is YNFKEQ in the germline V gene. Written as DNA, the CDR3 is TGTGCCAGCAGCCAAGATTTTAGCGGGGAGGCCCAGTACTTC. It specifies CASSQDFSGEAQYF.

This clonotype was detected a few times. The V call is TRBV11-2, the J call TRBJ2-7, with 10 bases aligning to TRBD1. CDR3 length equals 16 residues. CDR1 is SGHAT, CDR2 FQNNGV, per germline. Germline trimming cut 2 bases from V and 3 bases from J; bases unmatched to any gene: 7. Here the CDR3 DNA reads TGTGCCAGCAGCTTAACCCCGGGACAGGGGATCTACGAGCAGTACTTC. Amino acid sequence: CASSLTPGQGIYEQYF.

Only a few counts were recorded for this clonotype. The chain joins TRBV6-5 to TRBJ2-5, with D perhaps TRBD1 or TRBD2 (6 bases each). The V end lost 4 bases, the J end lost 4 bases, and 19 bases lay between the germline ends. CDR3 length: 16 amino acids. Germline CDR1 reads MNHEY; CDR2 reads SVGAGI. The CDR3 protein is CASSLQGKRGVETQYF. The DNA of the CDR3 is TGTGCCAGCAGTTTGCAGGGAAAGAGGGGGGTAGAGACCCAGTACTTC.

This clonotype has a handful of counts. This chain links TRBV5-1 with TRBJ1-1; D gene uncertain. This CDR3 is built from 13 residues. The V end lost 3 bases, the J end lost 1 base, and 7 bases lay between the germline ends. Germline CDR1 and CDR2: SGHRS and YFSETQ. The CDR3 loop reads CASSSHGNTEAFF. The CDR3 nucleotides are TGCGCCAGCAGCTCTCATGGGAACACTGAAGCTTTCTTT.

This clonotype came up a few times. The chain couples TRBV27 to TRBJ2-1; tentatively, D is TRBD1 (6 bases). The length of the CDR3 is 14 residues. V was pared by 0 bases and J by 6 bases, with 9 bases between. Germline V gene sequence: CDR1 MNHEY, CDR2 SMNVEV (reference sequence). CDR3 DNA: TGTGCCAGCAGTTTATCTACAGGGTTCAATGAGCAGTTCTTC. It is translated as CASSLSTGFNEQFF.

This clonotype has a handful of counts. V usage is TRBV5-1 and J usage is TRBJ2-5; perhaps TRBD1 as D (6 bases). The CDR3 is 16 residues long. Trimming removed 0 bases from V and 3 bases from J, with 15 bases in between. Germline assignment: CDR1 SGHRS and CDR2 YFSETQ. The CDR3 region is CASSLAPDTGKETQYF. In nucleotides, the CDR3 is TGCGCCAGCAGCTTGGCCCCAGACACAGGGAAAGAGACCCAGTACTTC. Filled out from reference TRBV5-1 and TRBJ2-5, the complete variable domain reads KAGVTQTPRYLIKTRGQQVTLSCSPISGHRSVSWYQQTPGQGLQFLFEYFSETQRNKGNFPGRFSGRQFSNSRSEMNVSTLELGDSALYLCASSLAPDTGKETQYFGPGTRLLVL.

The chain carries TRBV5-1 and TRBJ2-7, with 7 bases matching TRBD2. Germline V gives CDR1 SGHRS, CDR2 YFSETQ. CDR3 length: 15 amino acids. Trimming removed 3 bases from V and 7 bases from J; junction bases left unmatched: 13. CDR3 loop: CASSWYGTTPREQYF. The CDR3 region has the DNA TGCGCCAGCAGCTGGTACGGGACTACCCCTAGGGAGCAGTACTTC. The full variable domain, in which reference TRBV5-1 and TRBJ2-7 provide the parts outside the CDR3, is KAGVTQTPRYLIKTRGQQVTLSCSPISGHRSVSWYQQTPGQGLQFLFEYFSETQRNKGNFPGRFSGRQFSNSRSEMNVSTLELGDSALYLCASSWYGTTPREQYFGPGTRLTVT.

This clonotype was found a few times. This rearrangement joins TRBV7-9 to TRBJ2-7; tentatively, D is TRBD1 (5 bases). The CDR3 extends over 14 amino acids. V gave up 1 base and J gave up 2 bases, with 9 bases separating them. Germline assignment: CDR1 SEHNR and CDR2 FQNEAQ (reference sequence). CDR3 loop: CASSLVAGTYEQYF. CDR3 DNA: TGTGCCAGCAGCTTAGTGGCAGGGACCTACGAGCAGTACTTC.

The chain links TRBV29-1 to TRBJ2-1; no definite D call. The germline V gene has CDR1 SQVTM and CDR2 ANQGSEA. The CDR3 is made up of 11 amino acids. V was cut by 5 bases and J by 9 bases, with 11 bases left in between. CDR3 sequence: CSVFKAFEQFF. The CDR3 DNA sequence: TGCAGCGTTTTCAAGGCGTTTGAGCAGTTCTTC.

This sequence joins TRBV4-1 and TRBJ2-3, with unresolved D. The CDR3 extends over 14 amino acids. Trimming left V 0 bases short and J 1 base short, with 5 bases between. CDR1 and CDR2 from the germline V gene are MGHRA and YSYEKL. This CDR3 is CASSQDYGTDTQYF. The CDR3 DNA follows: TGCGCCAGCAGCCAAGACTACGGCACAGATACGCAGTATTTT.

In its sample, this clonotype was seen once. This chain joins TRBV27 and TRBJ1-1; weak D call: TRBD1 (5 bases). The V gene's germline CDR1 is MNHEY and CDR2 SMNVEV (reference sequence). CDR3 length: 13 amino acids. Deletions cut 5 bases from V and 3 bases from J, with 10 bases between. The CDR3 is CASSMLGHTEAFF. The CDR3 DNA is TGTGCCAGCAGTATGTTGGGGCACACTGAAGCTTTCTTT.

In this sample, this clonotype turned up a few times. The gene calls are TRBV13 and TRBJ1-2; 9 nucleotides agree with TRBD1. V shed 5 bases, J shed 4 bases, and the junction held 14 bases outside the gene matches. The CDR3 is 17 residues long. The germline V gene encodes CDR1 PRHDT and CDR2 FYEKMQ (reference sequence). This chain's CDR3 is CASSPYRGRGGAYGYTF. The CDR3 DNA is TGTGCCAGCAGCCCATACAGGGGGCGAGGCGGGGCCTATGGCTACACCTTC.

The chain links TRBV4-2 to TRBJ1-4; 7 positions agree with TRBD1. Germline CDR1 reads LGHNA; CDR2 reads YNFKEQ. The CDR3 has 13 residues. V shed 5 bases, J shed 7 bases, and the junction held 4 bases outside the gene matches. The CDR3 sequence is CASSTTGSEKLFF. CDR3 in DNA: TGTGCCAGCAGCACGACAGGGAGTGAAAAACTGTTTTTT.

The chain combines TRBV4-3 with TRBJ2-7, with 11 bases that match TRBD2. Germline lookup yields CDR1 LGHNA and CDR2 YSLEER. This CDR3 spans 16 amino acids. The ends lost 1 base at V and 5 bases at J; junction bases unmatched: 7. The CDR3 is CASSQVAGGPRDEQYF. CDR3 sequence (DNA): TGCGCCAGCAGCCAAGTAGCGGGGGGGCCTAGGGACGAGCAGTACTTC.

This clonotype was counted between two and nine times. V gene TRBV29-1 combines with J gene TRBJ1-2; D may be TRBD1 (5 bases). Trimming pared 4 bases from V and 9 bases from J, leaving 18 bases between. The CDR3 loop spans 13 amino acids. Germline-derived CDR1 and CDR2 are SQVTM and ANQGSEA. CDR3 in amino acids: CSVVQGPPGSYTF. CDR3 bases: TGCAGCGTTGTTCAGGGTCCTCCCGGGAGCTACACCTTC.